This entry describes one TCR beta chain. TCRdb reprocessed the 5' RACE reads and reports one entry per CDR3 protein, with no DNA. In all, the sample yields approximately 300,000 distinct CDR3 sequences. The data derive from a study of monozygotic twins with inflammatory bowel disease. This CDR3 is built from 14 residues. Germline V lookup: CDR1 LNHNV, CDR2 YYDKDF (reference sequence). The receptor was isolated from a human donor with ulcerative colitis or Crohn's disease, or a healthy co-twin of an affected twin (not recorded which). The chain combines TRBV15 with TRBJ2-7; TCRdb indicates TRBD1, and absent DNA this call remains unverified. The sequenced sample consisted of blood. The CDR3 is CATNPGRLISEQYF.